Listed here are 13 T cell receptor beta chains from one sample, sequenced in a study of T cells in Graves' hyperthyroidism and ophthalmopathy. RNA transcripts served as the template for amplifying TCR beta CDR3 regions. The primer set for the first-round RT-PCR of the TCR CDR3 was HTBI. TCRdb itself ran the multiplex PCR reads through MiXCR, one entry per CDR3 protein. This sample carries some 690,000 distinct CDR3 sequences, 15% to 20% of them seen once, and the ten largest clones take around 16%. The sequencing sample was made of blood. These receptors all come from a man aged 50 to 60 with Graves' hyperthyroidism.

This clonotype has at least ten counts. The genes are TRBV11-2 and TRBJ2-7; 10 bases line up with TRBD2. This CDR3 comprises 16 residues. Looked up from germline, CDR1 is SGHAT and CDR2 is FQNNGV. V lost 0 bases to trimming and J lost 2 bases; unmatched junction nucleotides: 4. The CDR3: CASSLDLTSGAYEQYF. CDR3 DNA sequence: TGTGCCAGCAGCTTAGATCTAACTAGCGGGGCCTACGAGCAGTACTTC.

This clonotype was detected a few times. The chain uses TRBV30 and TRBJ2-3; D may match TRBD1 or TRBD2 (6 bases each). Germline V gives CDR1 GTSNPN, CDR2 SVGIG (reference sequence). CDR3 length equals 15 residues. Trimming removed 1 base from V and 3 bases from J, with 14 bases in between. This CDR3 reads CAWSARGLRTDTQYF. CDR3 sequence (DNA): TGTGCCTGGAGTGCCCGGGGGCTAAGAACAGATACGCAGTATTTT.

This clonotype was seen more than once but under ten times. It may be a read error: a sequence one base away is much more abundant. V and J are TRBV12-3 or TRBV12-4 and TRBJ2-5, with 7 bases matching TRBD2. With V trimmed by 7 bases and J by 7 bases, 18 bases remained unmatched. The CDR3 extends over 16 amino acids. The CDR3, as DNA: TGTGCCAGCACCTCTTTTGCGGGAGCCCCCATGGGGACCCAGTACTTC. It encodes CASTSFAGAPMGTQYF.

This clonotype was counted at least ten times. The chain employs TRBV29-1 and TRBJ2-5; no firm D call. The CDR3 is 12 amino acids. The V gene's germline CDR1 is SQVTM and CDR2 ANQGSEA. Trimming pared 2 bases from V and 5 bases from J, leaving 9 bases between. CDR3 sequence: CSVEHILETQYF. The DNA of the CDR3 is TGCAGCGTTGAACACATCTTGGAGACCCAGTACTTC.

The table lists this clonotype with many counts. CDR3 nucleotides: TGTGCCATCAGTTTGACAGGGGAGATGAACACTGAAGCTTTCTTT. This gives the protein CAISLTGEMNTEAFF. V usage is TRBV10-3 and J usage is TRBJ1-1; the match to TRBD1 covers 8 bases. This CDR3 is built from 15 residues. V shed 5 bases and J 0 bases; nucleotides not matched to a gene: 5. The germline gives CDR1 ENHRY, CDR2 SYGVKD.

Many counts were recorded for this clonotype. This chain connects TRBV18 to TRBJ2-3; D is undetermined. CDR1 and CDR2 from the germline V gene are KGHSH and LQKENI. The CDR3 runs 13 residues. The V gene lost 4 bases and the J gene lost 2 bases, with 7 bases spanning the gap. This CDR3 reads CASSQGLTDTQYF. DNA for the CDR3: TGTGCCAGCTCACAAGGGCTCACAGATACGCAGTATTTT.

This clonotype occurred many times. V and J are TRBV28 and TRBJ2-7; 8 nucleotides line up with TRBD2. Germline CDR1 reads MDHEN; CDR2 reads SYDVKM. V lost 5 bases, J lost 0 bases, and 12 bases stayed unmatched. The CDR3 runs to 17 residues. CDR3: CASSQKPGLGVSYEQYF. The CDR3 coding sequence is TGTGCCAGCAGTCAAAAACCGGGACTAGGAGTCTCCTACGAGCAGTACTTC. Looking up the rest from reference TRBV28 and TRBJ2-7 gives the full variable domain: DVKVTQSSRYLVKRTGEKVFLECVQDMDHENMFWYRQDPGLGLRLIYFSYDVKMKEKGDIPEGYSVSREKKERFSLILESASTNQTSMYLCASSQKPGLGVSYEQYFGPGTRLTVT.

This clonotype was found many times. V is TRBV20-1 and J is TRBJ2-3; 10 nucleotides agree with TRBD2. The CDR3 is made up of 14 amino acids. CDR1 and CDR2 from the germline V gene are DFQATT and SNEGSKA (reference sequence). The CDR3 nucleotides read TGCAGCCCCTGGGCTAGCGGGAGCTTGGATACGCAGTATTTT. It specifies CSPWASGSLDTQYF.

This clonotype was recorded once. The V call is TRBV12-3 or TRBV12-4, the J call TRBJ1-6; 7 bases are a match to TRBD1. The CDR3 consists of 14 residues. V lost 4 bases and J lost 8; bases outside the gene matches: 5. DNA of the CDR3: TGTGCCAGCAGTTCGGGACAGCCGTATTCACCCCTCCACTTT. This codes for CASSSGQPYSPLHF.

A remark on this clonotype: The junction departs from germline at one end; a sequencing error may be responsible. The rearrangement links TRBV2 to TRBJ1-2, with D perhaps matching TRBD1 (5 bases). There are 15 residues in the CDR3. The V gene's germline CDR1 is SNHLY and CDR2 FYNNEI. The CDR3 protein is CASSRRDWEKEGYTF. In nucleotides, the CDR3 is TGCGCCAGCAGCCGCCGGGACTGGGAAAAGGAGGGCTACACCTTC.

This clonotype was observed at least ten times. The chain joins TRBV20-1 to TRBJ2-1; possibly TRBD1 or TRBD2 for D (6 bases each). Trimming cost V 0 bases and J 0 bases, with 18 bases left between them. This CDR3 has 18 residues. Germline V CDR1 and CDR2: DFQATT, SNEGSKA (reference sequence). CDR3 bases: TGCAGTGCTAGAGATCAAGGGGGGCTTGCCTACTCCTACAATGAGCAGTTCTTC. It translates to CSARDQGGLAYSYNEQFF.

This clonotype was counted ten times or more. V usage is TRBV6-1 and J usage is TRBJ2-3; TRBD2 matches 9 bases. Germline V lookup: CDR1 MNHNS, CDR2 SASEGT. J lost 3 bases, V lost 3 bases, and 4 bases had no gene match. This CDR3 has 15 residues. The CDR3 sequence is CASSDLRGGTDTQYF. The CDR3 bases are TGTGCCAGCAGTGACTTGCGGGGGGGAACAGATACGCAGTATTTT.

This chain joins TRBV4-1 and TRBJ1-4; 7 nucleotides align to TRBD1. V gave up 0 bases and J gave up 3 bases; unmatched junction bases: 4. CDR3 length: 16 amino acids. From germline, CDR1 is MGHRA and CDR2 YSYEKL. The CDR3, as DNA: TGCGCCAGCAGCCAAGATGGGGGGACAGCTAATGAAAAACTGTTTTTT. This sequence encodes CASSQDGGTANEKLFF.